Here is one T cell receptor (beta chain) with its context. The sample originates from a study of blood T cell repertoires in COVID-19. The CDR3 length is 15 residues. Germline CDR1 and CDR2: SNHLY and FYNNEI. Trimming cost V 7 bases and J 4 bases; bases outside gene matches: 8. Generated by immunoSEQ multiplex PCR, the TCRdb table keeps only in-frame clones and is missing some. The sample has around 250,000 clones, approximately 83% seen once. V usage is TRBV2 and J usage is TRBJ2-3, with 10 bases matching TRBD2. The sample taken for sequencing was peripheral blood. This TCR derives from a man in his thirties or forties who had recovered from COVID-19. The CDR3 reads CASTFRLAGADTQYF. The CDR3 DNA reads TGTGCCAGCACTTTTAGGCTAGCGGGGGCAGATACGCAGTATTTT.